These 13 T cell receptor beta chains were all obtained from the same sample, sequenced in a study of shared clonotypes between healthy human individuals. TCRdb keeps only in-frame clones here, not all; method: immunoSEQ multiplex PCR. This table holds some 2,000,000 clones, 85% to 95% found once. Material: naive CD4+ T cells sorted from blood. Subset in this sample: CD45RA+ positively selected. Source of these receptors: a man younger than 30 in good health.

This clone was observed at least ten times. This chain links TRBV7-2 with TRBJ1-6; D might be TRBD1 (5 bases). Trimming stripped 8 bases from V and 8 bases from J, with 25 bases between. This CDR3 is built from 17 residues. The V gene's germline CDR1 is SGHTA and CDR2 FQGNSA. In nucleotides, the CDR3 is TGTGCCAGCCGTGGGGACCCAGGGTTTCGGAGTGATTCACCCCTCCACTTT. Protein product: CASRGDPGFRSDSPLHF. Drawing the rest from reference TRBV7-2 and TRBJ1-6, the complete variable domain is GAGVSQSPSNKVTEKGKDVELRCDPISGHTALYWYRQSLGQGLEFLIYFQGNSAPDKSGLPSDRFSAERTGGSVSTLTIQRTQQEDSAVYLCASRGDPGFRSDSPLHFGNGTRLTVT.

V and J are TRBV13 and TRBJ1-1; the D is unclear. Between the trimmed V and J ends, which lost 4 bases and 10 bases, there was a span of 10 bases. The CDR3 runs 11 residues. Looked up from germline, CDR1 is PRHDT and CDR2 is FYEKMQ (reference sequence). CDR3 nucleotide sequence: TGTGCCAGCAGCTCCACGCGGGCAGCTTTCTTT. As protein: CASSSTRAAFF.

The sample holds one count of this clone. The V and J genes are TRBV11-2 and TRBJ1-1; possible D gene TRBD1, 5 bases. Germline V CDR1 and CDR2: SGHAT, FQNNGV. The V gene lost 1 base and the J gene lost 6 bases, with 24 bases spanning the gap. The CDR3 contains 18 residues. The CDR3 here is CASSLASLATPSGAEAFF. CDR3 DNA sequence: TGTGCCAGCAGCTTAGCTAGTCTGGCAACGCCTTCGGGGGCTGAAGCTTTCTTT.

The chain recombines TRBV5-1 with TRBJ1-4; D gene uncertain. Per the germline V gene, CDR1 is SGHRS and CDR2 is YFSETQ. The CDR3 contains 16 residues. V lost 0 bases, J lost 0 bases, and 9 bases lay in between. CDR3 region: CASSLGISATNEKLFF. The CDR3 DNA reads TGCGCCAGCAGCTTGGGGATCTCCGCAACTAATGAAAAACTGTTTTTT.

CDR3 residues: CTSSPHRVVGANVLTF. The CDR3 DNA reads as TGCACCAGCAGCCCTCACCGGGTGGTTGGGGCCAACGTCCTGACTTTC. The chain is built from TRBV1 and TRBJ2-6; the table's D call, TRBD2, has no DNA check behind it. TRBV1 is listed as a pseudogene. CDR3 size: 16 residues.

The chain uses TRBV10-3 and TRBJ2-1, with D unresolved. CDR1 is ENHRY, CDR2 SYGVKD, per germline. Trimming took 10 bases from V and 8 from J, leaving 12 bases between them. The CDR3 spans 11 residues. The CDR3 reads CATSTLYEQFF. The CDR3 DNA reads TGTGCCACGTCAACCTTATATGAGCAGTTCTTC.

J is TRBJ2-5 and V is TRBV25-1; tentative D call: TRBD2 (7 bases). The V gene lost 5 bases and the J gene lost 2 bases, with 12 bases spanning the gap. The CDR3 loop spans 14 amino acids. Germline CDR1 and CDR2: MGHDK and SYGVNS. The CDR3 coding sequence is TGTGCCAGCAGTACACAGGGAGGGCAAGAGACCCAGTACTTC. It translates to CASSTQGGQETQYF.

This rearrangement joins TRBV15 to TRBJ2-1, with D uncertain. Germline CDR1 and CDR2: LNHNV and YYDKDF (reference sequence). The V and J ends lost 2 bases and 8 bases respectively, with 16 bases between them. The CDR3 spans 15 residues. The CDR3 DNA is TGTGCCACCAGCAGACAGATATGGTTCGACGATGAGCAGTTCTTC. It encodes CATSRQIWFDDEQFF.

The chain carries TRBV2 and TRBJ2-4; 9 bases map to TRBD1. Trimming at V came to 4 bases and at J to 14 bases, leaving 12 bases not matched to a gene. Looked up from germline, CDR1 is SNHLY and CDR2 is FYNNEI. The CDR3 is made up of 14 amino acids. The CDR3 region has the DNA TGTGCCAGCAGTGCTGGGACAGGGCGCGAGACTAAGTACTTC. Its protein is CASSAGTGRETKYF.

CDR3 region: CASSPASSGTSTGTQYF. CDR3 nucleotides: TGTGCCAGCTCACCGGCTAGTAGCGGGACCAGCACGGGTACGCAGTATTTT. V gene TRBV18 combines with J gene TRBJ2-3; TRBD2 agrees at 8 bases. The length of the CDR3 is 17 residues. Germline V gene data show CDR1 as KGHSH and CDR2 as LQKENI. V dropped 3 bases and J dropped 8; count of bases not matched to a gene: 16.

This clone has a single count. The chain employs TRBV7-2 and TRBJ2-7, with D uncertain. The CDR3 is 15 residues long. V lost 4 bases to trimming and J lost 1 base, with 14 bases between them. The germline CDR1 and CDR2 sequences are SGHTA and FQGNSA. In nucleotides, the CDR3 is TGTGCCAGCAGCTCCCGTAGATCGGCATCCTACGAGCAGTACTTC. Protein sequence: CASSSRRSASYEQYF.

The chain carries TRBV7-2 and TRBJ2-7; perhaps TRBD2 as D (7 bases). The germline V gene has CDR1 SGHTA and CDR2 FQGNSA. V was trimmed by 2 bases and J by 2 bases, leaving 19 bases between them. CDR3 size: 17 residues. The CDR3 here is CASSLIGAGAATYEQYF. The CDR3 coding sequence is TGTGCCAGCAGCTTAATAGGGGCGGGGGCCGCTACCTACGAGCAGTACTTC. Full variable domain (remainder filled in from reference TRBV7-2 and TRBJ2-7): GAGVSQSPSNKVTEKGKDVELRCDPISGHTALYWYRQSLGQGLEFLIYFQGNSAPDKSGLPSDRFSAERTGGSVSTLTIQRTQQEDSAVYLCASSLIGAGAATYEQYFGPGTRLTVT.

The chain links TRBV9 to TRBJ2-7; 10 bases map to TRBD2. With V trimmed by 2 bases and J by 6 bases, 5 bases remained unmatched. CDR1 is SGDLS, CDR2 YYNGEE, per germline. This CDR3 comprises 14 residues. The CDR3 nucleotides read TGTGCCAGCAGCGTTTCTAGCGGGAGTCCCGAGCAGTACTTC. Translation gives CASSVSSGSPEQYF.